The T cell receptor (beta chain) described here comes from a study of blood T cell repertoires in COVID-19. Study overall: Samples came from the United States, Italy and Spain, spanning acute and convalescent COVID-19. PBMCs, B-cell-depleted T cells, or T cells provided the cDNA or gDNA that made up the material.

Original handling: How many nucleated cells were present was estimated from reference gene primer amplification. Clones were sequenced by immunoSEQ multiplex PCR, and TCRdb holds only the in-frame ones, with some missing. V and J calls and clone size are copied from that table; D and trimming were computed from the DNA. This sample carries about 40,000 clones, over 75% of them seen once, and the ten largest clones take 2% to 2.5%. This TCR was sampled from a human donor in a cohort sampled during active COVID-19. Sequencing was carried out using peripheral blood.

The CDR3 protein is CASSQDEVVLKETQYF. The CDR3 DNA follows: TGTGCCAGCAGCCAAGATGAGGTAGTACTCAAAGAGACCCAGTACTTC. V gene TRBV3-1 (or the pseudogene TRBV3-2) combines with J gene TRBJ2-5; D gene uncertain. V was pared by 0 bases and J by 3 bases, with 14 bases between. Germline values: CDR1 LGHDT, CDR2 YNNKEL (reference sequence). The length of the CDR3 is 16 residues.